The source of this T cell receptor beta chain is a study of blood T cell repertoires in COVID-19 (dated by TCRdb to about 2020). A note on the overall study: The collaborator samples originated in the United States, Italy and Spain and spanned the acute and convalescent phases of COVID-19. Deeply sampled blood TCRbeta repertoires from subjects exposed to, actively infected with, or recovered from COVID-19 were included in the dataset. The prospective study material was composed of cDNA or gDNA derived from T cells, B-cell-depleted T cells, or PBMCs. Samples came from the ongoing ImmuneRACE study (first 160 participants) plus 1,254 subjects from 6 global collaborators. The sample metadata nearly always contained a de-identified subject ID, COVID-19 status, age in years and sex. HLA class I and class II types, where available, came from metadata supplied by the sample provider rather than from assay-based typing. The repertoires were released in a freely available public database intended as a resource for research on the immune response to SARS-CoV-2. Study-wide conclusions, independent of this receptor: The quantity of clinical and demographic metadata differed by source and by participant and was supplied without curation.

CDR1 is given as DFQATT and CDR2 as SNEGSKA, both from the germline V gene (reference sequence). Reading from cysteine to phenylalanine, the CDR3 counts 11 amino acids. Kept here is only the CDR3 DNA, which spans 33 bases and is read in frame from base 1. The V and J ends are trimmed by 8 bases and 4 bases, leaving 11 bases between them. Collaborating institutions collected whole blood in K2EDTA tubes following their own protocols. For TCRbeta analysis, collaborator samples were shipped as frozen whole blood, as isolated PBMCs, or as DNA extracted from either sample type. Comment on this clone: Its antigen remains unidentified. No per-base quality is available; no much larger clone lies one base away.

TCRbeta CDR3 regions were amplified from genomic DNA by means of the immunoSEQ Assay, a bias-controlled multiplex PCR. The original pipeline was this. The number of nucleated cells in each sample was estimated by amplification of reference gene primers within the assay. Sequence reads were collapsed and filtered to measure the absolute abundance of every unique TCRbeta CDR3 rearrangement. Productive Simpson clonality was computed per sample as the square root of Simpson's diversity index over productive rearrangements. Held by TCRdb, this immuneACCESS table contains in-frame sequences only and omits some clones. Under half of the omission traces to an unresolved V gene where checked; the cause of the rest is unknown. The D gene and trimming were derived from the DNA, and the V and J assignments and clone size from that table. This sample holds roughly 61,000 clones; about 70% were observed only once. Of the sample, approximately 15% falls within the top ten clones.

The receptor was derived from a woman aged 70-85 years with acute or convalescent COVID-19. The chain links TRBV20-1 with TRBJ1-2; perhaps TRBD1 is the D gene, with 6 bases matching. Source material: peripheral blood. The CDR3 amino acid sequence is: CSYRVGYGYTF. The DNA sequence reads TGCAGTTACAGGGTTGGCTATGGCTACACCTTC.